The 27 T cell receptor beta chains presented below share a single source sample, sequenced in a study of blood T cell repertoires in COVID-19. Only in-frame clones appear in the TCRdb table, and some are missing; sequencing was by immunoSEQ multiplex PCR. Here the sample spans 140,000 to 150,000 clones, over 70% being singletons. Specimen: PBMCs or T cells enriched from blood (not recorded which). Every receptor here comes from a man aged 55-75 years who had recovered from COVID-19.

The chain links TRBV11-3 to TRBJ2-1, with D possibly being TRBD2 (7 bases). Germline V gene lookup returns CDR1 SGHNT and CDR2 YENEEA. The V and J ends lost 1 base and 0 bases respectively, with 13 bases between them. The CDR3 extends over 17 amino acids. The CDR3 DNA follows: TGTGCCAGCAGCTTAGCGGGGGGCTTGAGCTCCTACAATGAGCAGTTCTTC. This translates into CASSLAGGLSSYNEQFF.

The chain uses TRBV28 and TRBJ1-5, with D maybe TRBD1 (5 bases). This CDR3 has 15 amino acids. V was cut by 7 bases and J by 6 bases, with 19 bases left in between. CDR1 MDHEN and CDR2 SYDVKM come from the germline V gene. The CDR3 is CASTPGPTDAQPQHF. The CDR3, as DNA: TGTGCCAGCACTCCCGGCCCGACAGATGCTCAGCCCCAGCATTTT.

This clone was counted between two and nine times. This chain links TRBV12-3 or TRBV12-4 with TRBJ2-1, with 9 bases aligning to TRBD1. The CDR3 extends over 12 amino acids. V lost 4 bases and J lost 14; bases outside the gene matches: 6. CDR3 protein: CASSWTGQGEFF. CDR3 nucleotide sequence: TGTGCCAGCAGTTGGACGGGACAGGGTGAGTTCTTC.

V and J are TRBV19 and TRBJ2-5; 10 bases are a match to TRBD1. The CDR3 extends over 15 amino acids. In germline, CDR1 is LNHDA, CDR2 SQIVND (reference sequence). After removal of 7 bases from V and 9 bases from J, the junction contained 14 bases not matched to a gene. In DNA, the CDR3 is TGTGCCAGTACCCAGGTTGGACAGGGGGACGGGGCCCAGTACTTC. Translation gives CASTQVGQGDGAQYF.

The rearrangement links TRBV2 to TRBJ2-1; possible D gene TRBD2, 6 bases. The CDR3 is 15 amino acids. Germline V gives CDR1 SNHLY, CDR2 FYNNEI. Trimming removed 6 bases at V and 9 bases at J, with 21 bases between. The CDR3 reads CASSPLGGDGGEQFF. The CDR3 nucleotides are TGTGCCAGCAGCCCCCTCGGCGGGGATGGTGGTGAGCAGTTCTTC.

This clone was observed a handful of times. The chain carries TRBV6-5 and TRBJ1-2; D gene unclear. V shed 5 bases and J shed 3 bases, with 13 bases lying between them. This CDR3 has 14 residues. CDR1 and CDR2 from the germline V gene are MNHEY and SVGAGI. CDR3 coding DNA: TGTGCCAGCAGTAGAACCGCCGGTTACTATGGCTACACCTTC. It specifies CASSRTAGYYGYTF.

The V call is TRBV30, the J call TRBJ1-2; no firm D call. The CDR3 sequence is 17 residues long. The V end lost 3 bases, the J end lost 6 bases, and 26 bases lay between the germline ends. Germline V gene lookup returns CDR1 GTSNPN and CDR2 SVGIG (reference sequence). The CDR3 reads CAWSRNRDPVASHGYTF. The DNA of the CDR3 is TGTGCCTGGAGCCGGAACCGGGATCCGGTTGCAAGCCATGGCTACACCTTC.

The chain combines TRBV11-3 with TRBJ2-7; weak D call: TRBD2 (6 bases). The CDR3 sequence is 14 residues long. Looked up from germline, CDR1 is SGHNT and CDR2 is YENEEA. V shed 1 base and J shed 7 bases, with 14 bases lying between them. DNA for the CDR3: TGTGCCAGCAGCTTAGGTCGGGGGTCTCAGGAGCAGTACTTC. This gives the protein CASSLGRGSQEQYF.

This chain connects TRBV5-8 to TRBJ2-5; perhaps TRBD2 as D (6 bases). The CDR3 consists of 14 residues. Trimming removed 4 bases at V and 5 bases at J, with 15 bases between. Per germline, CDR1 SGHTS and CDR2 YDEGEE. CDR3 sequence (DNA): TGTGCCAGCAGCGCGGGACTCCGGAGGGAGACCCAGTACTTC. It encodes CASSAGLRRETQYF.

This chain uses TRBV10-3 with TRBJ1-1; 7 nucleotides align to TRBD1. Losses at the gene ends were 9 bases for V and 11 bases for J; bases not matched to a gene: 15. The CDR3 is made up of 13 amino acids. Germline V lookup: CDR1 ENHRY, CDR2 SYGVKD. The CDR3 sequence is CAIRPGQRVGAFF. The CDR3 DNA is TGTGCCATACGCCCGGGACAGCGTGTGGGGGCTTTCTTT.

This sequence joins TRBV4-2 and TRBJ2-3; perhaps TRBD1 as D (7 bases). Trimming stripped 2 bases from V and 3 bases from J, with 24 bases between. This CDR3 has 19 amino acids. Germline V lookup: CDR1 LGHNA, CDR2 YNFKEQ. CDR3 region: CASSQISPTSGGGTDTQYF. The CDR3 bases are TGTGCCAGCAGCCAAATCTCCCCGACTTCAGGGGGAGGAACAGATACGCAGTATTTT.

The chain is built from TRBV5-4 and TRBJ1-1; TRBD1 matches at 9 bases. The CDR3 runs to 15 residues. Germline V gene data show CDR1 as SGHNT and CDR2 as YYREEE (reference sequence). The junction had 4 bases not matched to a gene; V was cut back by 3 bases and J by 1 base. CDR3 loop: CASSSGDRANTEAFF. In DNA form, the CDR3 reads TGTGCCAGCAGCTCCGGGGACAGGGCGAACACTGAAGCTTTCTTT. Drawing the rest from reference TRBV5-4 and TRBJ1-1, the complete variable domain is ETGVTQSPTHLIKTRGQQVTLRCSSQSGHNTVSWYQQALGQGPQFIFQYYREEENGRGNFPPRFSGLQFPNYSSELNVNALELDDSALYLCASSSGDRANTEAFFGQGTRLTVV.

CDR3 DNA sequence: TGTGCCAGCAGCTCCACCGGGACTAGCGGACGGGCCTACAATGAGCAGTTCTTC. This encodes CASSSTGTSGRAYNEQFF. This chain links TRBV7-9 with TRBJ2-1; TRBD2 aligns across 11 bases. There are 18 residues in the CDR3. The junction had 10 bases not matched to a gene; V was cut back by 4 bases and J by 2 bases. Germline V CDR1 and CDR2: SEHNR, FQNEAQ (reference sequence). The full variable domain, completed using reference TRBV7-9 and TRBJ2-1, is DTGVSQNPRHKITKRGQNVTFRCDPISEHNRLYWYRQTLGQGPEFLTYFQNEAQLEKSRLLSDRFSAERPKGSFSTLEIQRTEQGDSAMYLCASSSTGTSGRAYNEQFFGPGTRLTVL.

The J gene is TRBJ2-7, the V gene TRBV7-9; TRBD1 aligns across 10 bases. Germline CDR1 is SEHNR and CDR2 is FQNEAQ (reference sequence). Trimming cost V 5 bases and J 6 bases; bases outside gene matches: 4. This CDR3 region has 13 residues. This CDR3 reads CASSQRTGGEQYF. CDR3 bases: TGTGCCAGCAGCCAGCGGACAGGGGGCGAGCAGTACTTC.

The chain has TRBV28 and TRBJ2-1; D may be TRBD1 (5 bases). The length of the CDR3 is 12 residues. Germline CDR1 is MDHEN and CDR2 is SYDVKM. Trimming stripped 1 base from V and 9 bases from J, with 7 bases between. The CDR3 bases are TGTGCCAGCAGTTTATACAGGATTGAGCAGTTCTTC. Protein product: CASSLYRIEQFF.

This sequence joins TRBV28 and TRBJ2-1; weak D call: TRBD1 (5 bases). The V gene lost 4 bases and the J gene lost 9 bases, with 7 bases spanning the gap. Germline V gene sequence: CDR1 MDHEN, CDR2 SYDVKM. CDR3 length: 11 residues. DNA for the CDR3: TGTGCCAGCAGTTGGGGCATTGAGCAGTTCTTC. This encodes CASSWGIEQFF.

The genes are TRBV28 and TRBJ2-7, with D tentatively TRBD2 (6 bases). This CDR3 is 13 amino acids long. Trimming cost V 7 bases and J 2 bases, with 12 bases left between them. Looked up from germline, CDR1 is MDHEN and CDR2 is SYDVKM. Here the CDR3 DNA reads TGTGCCAGCACCCGGGGGTCTACCTACGAGCAGTACTTC. It yields the protein CASTRGSTYEQYF.

The chain uses TRBV18 and TRBJ1-4, with 7 nucleotides matching TRBD1. The CDR3 contains 15 residues. The germline V gene has CDR1 KGHSH and CDR2 LQKENI. Trimming took 3 bases from V and 5 from J; bases not matched to a gene: 6. The CDR3 coding sequence is TGTGCCAGCTCACCGCCGGGACAGAGAAATGAAAAACTGTTTTTT. Residues: CASSPPGQRNEKLFF.

The V call is TRBV28, the J call TRBJ1-6; 10 positions agree with TRBD1. The CDR3 has 15 residues. The germline CDR1 and CDR2 sequences are MDHEN and SYDVKM. V gave up 3 bases and J gave up 7 bases; unmatched junction bases: 3. CDR3 DNA sequence: TGTGCCAGCAGTTTCGTGGGACAGGGGAATTCACCCCTCCACTTT. Translation: CASSFVGQGNSPLHF. The full variable domain, its missing parts supplied by reference TRBV28 and TRBJ1-6, is DVKVTQSSRYLVKRTGEKVFLECVQDMDHENMFWYRQDPGLGLRLIYFSYDVKMKEKGDIPEGYSVSREKKERFSLILESASTNQTSMYLCASSFVGQGNSPLHFGNGTRLTVT.

The V call is TRBV30, the J call TRBJ1-1; D is perhaps TRBD1 (5 bases). Trimming took off 0 bases at V and 6 bases at J, with 8 bases between the two ends. The V gene's germline CDR1 is GTSNPN and CDR2 SVGIG (reference sequence). The CDR3 has 12 residues. This CDR3 reads CAWSVQTAEAFF. For the CDR3, the DNA is TGTGCCTGGAGTGTACAGACAGCTGAAGCTTTCTTT.

The rearrangement uses TRBV6-5 and TRBJ2-7; perhaps TRBD2 as D (5 bases). With 5 bases removed from V and 6 bases from J, the gap between germline ends came to 11 bases. Looked up from germline, CDR1 is MNHEY and CDR2 is SVGAGI. CDR3 length equals 12 residues. This CDR3 reads CASSPRGVEQYF. In DNA form, the CDR3 reads TGTGCCAGCAGTCCACGGGGTGTCGAGCAGTACTTC.

The rearrangement joins TRBV2 to TRBJ2-5; 7 nucleotides line up with TRBD2. The CDR3 length is 14 residues. Trimming removed 6 bases from V and 1 base from J; junction bases left unmatched: 5. Germline V CDR1 and CDR2: SNHLY, FYNNEI. The CDR3 is CASREASGQETQYF. The CDR3 nucleotides are TGTGCCAGCAGAGAGGCTAGCGGCCAAGAGACCCAGTACTTC. Drawing the rest from reference TRBV2 and TRBJ2-5, the complete variable domain is EPEVTQTPSHQVTQMGQEVILRCVPISNHLYFYWYRQILGQKVEFLVSFYNNEISEKSEIFDDQFSVERPDGSNFTLKIRSTKLEDSAMYFCASREASGQETQYFGPGTRLLVL.

The V gene is TRBV10-2, the J gene TRBJ1-3; D is undetermined. The CDR3 length is 13 residues. Trimming pared 3 bases from V and 4 bases from J, leaving 7 bases between. The germline V gene has CDR1 WSHSY and CDR2 SAAADI. CDR3 amino acids: CASSERRGNTIYF. CDR3 DNA: TGCGCCAGCAGTGAAAGGAGAGGAAACACCATATATTTT.

The chain carries TRBV10-1 and TRBJ2-3, with D maybe TRBD2 (6 bases). The V gene's germline CDR1 is WNHNN and CDR2 SYGVQD (reference sequence). The CDR3 has 13 residues. V gave up 5 bases and J gave up 5 bases, with 11 bases separating them. CDR3 amino acids: CASSREILDTQYF. The DNA of the CDR3 is TGCGCCAGCAGTCGGGAGATATTAGATACGCAGTATTTT.

The rearrangement uses TRBV28 and TRBJ2-5; possibly TRBD2 for D (5 bases). V gave up 6 bases and J gave up 7 bases, with 12 bases separating them. Germline V lookup: CDR1 MDHEN, CDR2 SYDVKM. This CDR3 is 12 amino acids long. As DNA, the CDR3 is TGTGCCAGCAGCGTTAGCGTTGTGACCCAGTACTTC. Translating gives CASSVSVVTQYF. Full variable domain (remainder filled in from reference TRBV28 and TRBJ2-5): DVKVTQSSRYLVKRTGEKVFLECVQDMDHENMFWYRQDPGLGLRLIYFSYDVKMKEKGDIPEGYSVSREKKERFSLILESASTNQTSMYLCASSVSVVTQYFGPGTRLLVL.

The CDR3 DNA reads TGTGCCAGCAGTTTCCGCGGACAATCAACTGAAGCTTTCTTT. It is translated as CASSFRGQSTEAFF. The chain employs TRBV28 and TRBJ1-1, with TRBD1 as a possible D gene (5 bases). Deletions cut 3 bases from V and 5 bases from J, with 13 bases between. Looked up from germline, CDR1 is MDHEN and CDR2 is SYDVKM. This CDR3 region has 14 residues.

V usage is TRBV9 and J usage is TRBJ2-7; the match to TRBD2 covers 14 bases. Unmatched junction bases numbered 3, after V lost 3 bases and J lost 4 bases. CDR1 is SGDLS and CDR2 is YYNGEE in the germline V gene. The CDR3 is made up of 15 amino acids. CDR3 DNA sequence: TGTGCCAGCAGCGAGGGACTAGCGGGGGAATACGAGCAGTACTTC. It yields the protein CASSEGLAGEYEQYF.